This T cell receptor beta chain was sequenced during a study of blood T cell repertoires in COVID-19. Study background: Spain, Italy and the United States supplied samples that represented acute and convalescent COVID-19.

Only in-frame clones appear in the TCRdb table, and some are missing; sequencing was by immunoSEQ multiplex PCR. This repertoire shows about 170,000 clones, more than 85% found once; its top ten account for 0.5% to 0.6%. This clone was observed a few times. With 4 bases clipped from V and 4 bases from J, the junction kept 8 bases outside the gene matches. Germline V CDR1 and CDR2: MNHNS, SASEGT. The length of the CDR3 is 17 residues. The TCR sequence derives from a man in his fifties with acute or convalescent COVID-19. Sequencing used peripheral blood. The J gene is TRBJ1-5, the V gene TRBV6-1, with 12 bases identical to TRBD1. The CDR3 DNA reads TGTGCCAGCAGTGGGGGACAGGGGGCACGGCGGAATCAGCCCCAGCATTTT. Translating gives CASSGGQGARRNQPQHF.